The count of the clone carrying this TCR beta chain is one. The antigen is not known. The CDR3 loop spans 14 amino acids. The V gene end was trimmed by 5 bases and the J gene end by 0 bases; junction bases not matched to a gene: 1. The germline V gene has CDR1 SGHNT and CDR2 YENEEA. The data derive from a study of siplizumab effects on memory and regulatory T cells. Study-level results: Alloreactive sequences traceable to unstimulated CD4+ memory cells were significantly reduced by siplizumab.

Sequencing used immunoSEQ multiplex PCR; TCRdb keeps in-frame clones, though not all of them. This sample has 85,000 to 130,000 clones; more than 90% occur once, and the top ten carry about 2.6%. The sequenced material came from CD4+ T cells sorted from blood. V is TRBV11-3 and J is TRBJ2-1, with 7 bases matching TRBD1. The source is a human donor in good health. Some clones in this sample may be carry-over from other donors' samples. CDR3 bases: TGTGCCAGCAGCGGGACAGCCTCCTACAATGAGCAGTTCTTC. It specifies CASSGTASYNEQFF.